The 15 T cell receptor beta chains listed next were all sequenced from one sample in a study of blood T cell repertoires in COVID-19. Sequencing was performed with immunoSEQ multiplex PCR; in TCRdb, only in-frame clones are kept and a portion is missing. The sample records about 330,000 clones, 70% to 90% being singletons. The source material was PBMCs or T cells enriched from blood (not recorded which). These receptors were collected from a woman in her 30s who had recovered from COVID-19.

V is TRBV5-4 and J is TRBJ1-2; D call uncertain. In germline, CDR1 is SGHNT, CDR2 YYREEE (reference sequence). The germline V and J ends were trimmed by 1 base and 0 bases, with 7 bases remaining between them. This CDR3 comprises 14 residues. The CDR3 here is CASSLRQANYGYTF. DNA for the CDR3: TGTGCCAGCAGCTTGAGGCAGGCTAACTATGGCTACACCTTC. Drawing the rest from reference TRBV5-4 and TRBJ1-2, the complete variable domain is ETGVTQSPTHLIKTRGQQVTLRCSSQSGHNTVSWYQQALGQGPQFIFQYYREEENGRGNFPPRFSGLQFPNYSSELNVNALELDDSALYLCASSLRQANYGYTFGSGTRLTVV.

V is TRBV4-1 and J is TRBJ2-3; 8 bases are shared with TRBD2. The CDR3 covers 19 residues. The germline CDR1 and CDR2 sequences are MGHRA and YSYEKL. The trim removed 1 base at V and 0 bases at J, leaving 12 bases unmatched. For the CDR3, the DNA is TGCGCCAGCAGCCAAGGGGGTCGGGGGGGCCCAAGGAGCACAGATACGCAGTATTTT. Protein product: CASSQGGRGGPRSTDTQYF.

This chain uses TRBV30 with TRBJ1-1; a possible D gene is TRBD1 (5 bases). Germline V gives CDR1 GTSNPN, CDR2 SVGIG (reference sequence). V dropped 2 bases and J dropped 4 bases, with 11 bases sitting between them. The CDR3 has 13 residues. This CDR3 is CAWSNQGGTEAFF. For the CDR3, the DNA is TGTGCCTGGAGTAACCAGGGAGGCACTGAAGCTTTCTTT.

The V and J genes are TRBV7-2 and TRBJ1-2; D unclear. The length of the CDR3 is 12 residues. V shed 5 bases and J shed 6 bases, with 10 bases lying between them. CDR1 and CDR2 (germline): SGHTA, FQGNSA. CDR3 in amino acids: CASSPAYHGYTF. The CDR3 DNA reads TGTGCCAGCAGCCCAGCGTATCATGGCTACACCTTC.

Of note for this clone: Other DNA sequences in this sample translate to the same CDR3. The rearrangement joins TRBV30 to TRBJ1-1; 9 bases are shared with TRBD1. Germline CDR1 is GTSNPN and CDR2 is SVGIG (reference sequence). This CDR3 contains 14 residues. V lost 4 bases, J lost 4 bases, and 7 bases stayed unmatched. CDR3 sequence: CAWNPGQGATEAFF. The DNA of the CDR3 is TGTGCCTGGAACCCGGGACAGGGCGCCACTGAAGCTTTCTTT.

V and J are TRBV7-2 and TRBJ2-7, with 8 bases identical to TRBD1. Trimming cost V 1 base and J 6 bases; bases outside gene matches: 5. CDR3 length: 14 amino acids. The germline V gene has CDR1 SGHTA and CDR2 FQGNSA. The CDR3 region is CASSLDRGVSEQYF. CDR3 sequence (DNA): TGTGCCAGCAGCTTAGACAGGGGGGTTAGCGAGCAGTACTTC.

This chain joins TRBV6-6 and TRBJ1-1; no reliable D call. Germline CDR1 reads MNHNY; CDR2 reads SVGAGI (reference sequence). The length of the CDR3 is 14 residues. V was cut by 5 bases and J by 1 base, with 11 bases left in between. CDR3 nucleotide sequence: TGTGCCAGCAGTACCACTCATGCGAACACTGAAGCTTTCTTT. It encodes CASSTTHANTEAFF.

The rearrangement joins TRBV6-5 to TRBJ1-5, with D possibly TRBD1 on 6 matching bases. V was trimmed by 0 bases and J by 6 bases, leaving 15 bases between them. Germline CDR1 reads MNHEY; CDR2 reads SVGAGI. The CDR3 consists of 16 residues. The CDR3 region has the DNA TGTGCCAGCAGTTACTCGTCCTCCCCCAGGGGTCAGCCCCAGCATTTT. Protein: CASSYSSSPRGQPQHF.

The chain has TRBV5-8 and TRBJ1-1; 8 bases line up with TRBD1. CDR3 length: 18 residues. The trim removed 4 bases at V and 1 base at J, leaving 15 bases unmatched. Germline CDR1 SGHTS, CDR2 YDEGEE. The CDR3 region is CASSTFDRGRRENTEAFF. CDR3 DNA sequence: TGTGCCAGCAGCACCTTCGACAGGGGAAGGAGAGAGAACACTGAAGCTTTCTTT.

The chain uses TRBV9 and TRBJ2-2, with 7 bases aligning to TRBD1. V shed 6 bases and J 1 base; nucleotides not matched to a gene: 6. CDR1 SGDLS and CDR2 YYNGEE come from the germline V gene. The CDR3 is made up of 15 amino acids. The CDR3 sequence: CASNPGQVNTGELFF. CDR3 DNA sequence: TGTGCCAGCAACCCAGGACAGGTGAACACCGGGGAGCTGTTTTTT.

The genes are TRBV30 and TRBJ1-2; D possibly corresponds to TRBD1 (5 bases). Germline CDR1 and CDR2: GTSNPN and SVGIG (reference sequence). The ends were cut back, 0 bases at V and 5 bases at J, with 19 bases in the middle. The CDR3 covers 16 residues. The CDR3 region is CAWSVADSLGGYGYTF. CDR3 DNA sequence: TGTGCCTGGAGTGTCGCGGATTCCCTGGGGGGTTATGGCTACACCTTC.

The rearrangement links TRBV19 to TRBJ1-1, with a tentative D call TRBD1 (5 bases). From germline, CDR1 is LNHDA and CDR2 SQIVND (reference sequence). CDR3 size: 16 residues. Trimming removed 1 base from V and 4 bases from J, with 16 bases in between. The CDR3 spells CASSIAGDGGRTEAFF. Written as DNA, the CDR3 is TGTGCCAGTAGTATAGCGGGGGACGGAGGTCGCACTGAAGCTTTCTTT.

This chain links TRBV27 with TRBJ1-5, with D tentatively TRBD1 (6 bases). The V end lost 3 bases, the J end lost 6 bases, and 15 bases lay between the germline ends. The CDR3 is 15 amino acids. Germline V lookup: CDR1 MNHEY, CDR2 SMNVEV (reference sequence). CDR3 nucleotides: TGTGCCAGCAGTTTTAGGGGGGGCGCGGGTCAGCCCCAGCATTTT. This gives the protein CASSFRGGAGQPQHF.

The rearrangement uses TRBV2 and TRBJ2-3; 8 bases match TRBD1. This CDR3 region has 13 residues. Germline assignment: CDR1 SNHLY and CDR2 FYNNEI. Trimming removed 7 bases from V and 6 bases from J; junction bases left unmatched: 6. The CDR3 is CASTGTGGDTQYF. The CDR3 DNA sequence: TGTGCCAGCACCGGAACAGGGGGGGATACGCAGTATTTT. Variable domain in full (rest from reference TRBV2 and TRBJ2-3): EPEVTQTPSHQVTQMGQEVILRCVPISNHLYFYWYRQILGQKVEFLVSFYNNEISEKSEIFDDQFSVERPDGSNFTLKIRSTKLEDSAMYFCASTGTGGDTQYFGPGTRLTVL.

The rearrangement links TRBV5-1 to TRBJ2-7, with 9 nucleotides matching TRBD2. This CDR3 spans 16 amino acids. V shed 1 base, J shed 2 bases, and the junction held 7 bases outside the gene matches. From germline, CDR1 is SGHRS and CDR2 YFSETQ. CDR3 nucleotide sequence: TGCGCCAGCAGCTTGATTTTAGCGGGGGCAACCTACGAGCAGTACTTC. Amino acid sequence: CASSLILAGATYEQYF.